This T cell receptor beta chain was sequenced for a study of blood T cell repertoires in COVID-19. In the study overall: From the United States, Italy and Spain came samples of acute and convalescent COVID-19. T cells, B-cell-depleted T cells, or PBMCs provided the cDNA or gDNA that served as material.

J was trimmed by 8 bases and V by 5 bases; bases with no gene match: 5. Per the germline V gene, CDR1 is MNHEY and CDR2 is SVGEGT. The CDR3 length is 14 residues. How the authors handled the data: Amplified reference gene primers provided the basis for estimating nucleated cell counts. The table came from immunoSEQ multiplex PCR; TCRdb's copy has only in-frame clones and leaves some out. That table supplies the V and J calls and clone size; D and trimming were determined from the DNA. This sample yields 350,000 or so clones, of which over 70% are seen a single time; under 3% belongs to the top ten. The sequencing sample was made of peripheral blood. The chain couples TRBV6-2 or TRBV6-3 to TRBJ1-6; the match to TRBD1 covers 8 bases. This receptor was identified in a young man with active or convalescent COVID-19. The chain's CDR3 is CASSGQGRHSPLHF. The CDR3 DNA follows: TGTGCCAGCAGTGGACAGGGTAGGCATTCACCCCTCCACTTT.